This entry is about one TCR beta chain. Its antigen is unidentified. V shed 0 bases and J shed 6 bases, with 5 bases lying between them. Germline CDR1 reads LNHNV; CDR2 reads YYDKDF (reference sequence). The CDR3 sequence is 13 residues long. These data come from a study of T cells in localized non-small cell lung cancer. The study, taken as a whole, reports: Adjacent uninvolved lung tissue had the highest T cell clonality, exceeding tumor. In the blood, greater T cell density corresponded to longer overall survival. Heterogeneity within the tumor remains possible, as just one region underwent sequencing. Median approximately 50 top-100 tumor clones were shared with paired adjacent lung.

Sequenced by immunoSEQ multiplex PCR; TCRdb stores in-frame clones only, minus some. The profile shows 50,000 to 70,000 clones, roughly 81% of them singletons. This specimen was PBMCs, taken before any cancer treatment. The sequence came from a man aged 35 to 69 with stage II lung adenocarcinoma. This sequence joins TRBV15 and TRBJ1-4; D is ambiguous. CDR3 region: CATSRDTYEKLFF. The CDR3 DNA reads as TGTGCCACCAGCAGAGATACCTATGAAAAACTGTTTTTT.